These 21 T cell receptor beta chains came from one sample sequenced in a study of blood T cell repertoires in COVID-19. The protocol was immunoSEQ multiplex PCR, while the TCRdb copy is restricted to in-frame clones and leaves out a portion. Among 250,000 to 350,000 clones listed, 85% to 90% were seen once. Material: PBMCs or T cells enriched from blood (not recorded which). The origin of the receptors is a woman younger than 30 with acute COVID-19.

The chain joins TRBV27 to TRBJ2-7; 8 positions agree with TRBD1. Germline trimming cut 5 bases from V and 1 base from J; bases unmatched to any gene: 7. The CDR3 is 15 amino acids. Germline V CDR1 and CDR2: MNHEY, SMNVEV (reference sequence). This CDR3 reads CASSLRDRFSYEQYF. CDR3 nucleotide sequence: TGTGCCAGCAGTCTCCGGGACAGGTTTTCCTACGAGCAGTACTTC.

The chain joins TRBV27 to TRBJ1-1; maybe TRBD1 (5 bases). Trimming stripped 4 bases from V and 0 bases from J, with 15 bases between. Germline V gives CDR1 MNHEY, CDR2 SMNVEV (reference sequence). The CDR3 is 16 residues long. The CDR3 loop reads CASSYVPLGVNTEAFF. Written as DNA, the CDR3 is TGTGCCAGCAGTTACGTCCCCTTAGGGGTGAACACTGAAGCTTTCTTT.

This clone appeared a single time. The chain uses TRBV7-3 and TRBJ2-7; 8 bases align to TRBD2. Unmatched junction bases numbered 7, after V lost 9 bases and J lost 0 bases. This CDR3 region has 14 residues. The germline gives CDR1 SGHTA, CDR2 FQGTGA. The CDR3 DNA reads TGTGCCAGTCCTCCCGGGGGGGCCTCCTACGAGCAGTACTTC. Translating it yields CASPPGGASYEQYF.

The chain uses TRBV19 and TRBJ1-5; 9 nucleotides line up with TRBD1. Looked up from germline, CDR1 is LNHDA and CDR2 is SQIVND (reference sequence). The CDR3 extends over 16 amino acids. V shed 4 bases, J shed 2 bases, and the junction held 6 bases outside the gene matches. The CDR3 spells CASSTTGGYGNQPQHF. CDR3 coding DNA: TGTGCCAGTAGTACCACAGGGGGCTACGGCAATCAGCCCCAGCATTTT.

This clone was seen once. The rearrangement links TRBV5-1 to TRBJ1-1, with unresolved D. V was cut by 3 bases and J by 5 bases, with 8 bases left in between. The length of the CDR3 is 12 residues. CDR1 is SGHRS, CDR2 YFSETQ, per germline. The CDR3 is CASSSGVTEAFF. DNA of the CDR3: TGCGCCAGCAGCTCCGGGGTGACTGAAGCTTTCTTT. Using reference TRBV5-1 and TRBJ1-1 for the parts outside the CDR3, the full variable domain is KAGVTQTPRYLIKTRGQQVTLSCSPISGHRSVSWYQQTPGQGLQFLFEYFSETQRNKGNFPGRFSGRQFSNSRSEMNVSTLELGDSALYLCASSSGVTEAFFGQGTRLTVV.

The chain has TRBV5-1 and TRBJ2-1; 9 bases align to TRBD2. Germline trimming cut 1 base from V and 6 bases from J; bases unmatched to any gene: 5. In germline, CDR1 is SGHRS, CDR2 YFSETQ. The CDR3 is 15 amino acids. CDR3 DNA: TGCGCCAGCAGCTTGCGGGCAGCGGGAGGCAATGAGCAGTTCTTC. Translating gives CASSLRAAGGNEQFF.

The chain combines TRBV2 with TRBJ1-2, with no clear D. With 7 bases removed from V and 2 bases from J, the gap between germline ends came to 26 bases. The CDR3 is 18 amino acids. Germline CDR1 reads SNHLY; CDR2 reads FYNNEI. The CDR3 bases are TGTGCCAGCATTCGCCGCGGTACCTCCACCGCCTCCAACTATGGCTACACCTTC. It is translated as CASIRRGTSTASNYGYTF.

The gene calls are TRBV7-9 and TRBJ2-7; D might be TRBD1 (6 bases). Trimming took off 1 base at V and 6 bases at J, with 10 bases between the two ends. There are 13 residues in the CDR3. Germline CDR1 reads SEHNR; CDR2 reads FQNEAQ (reference sequence). The CDR3 region is CASSLGQDGEQYF. CDR3 DNA: TGTGCCAGCAGCTTAGGACAGGACGGCGAGCAGTACTTC.

About this clone itself: Additional DNA sequences in this sample encode the identical CDR3. The CDR3 nucleotides read TGTGCCAGCAGGCCAGGGGGCACGAACACTGAAGCTTTCTTT. Translation gives CASRPGGTNTEAFF. The chain carries TRBV28 and TRBJ1-1; 8 nucleotides align to TRBD1. The ends lost 6 bases at V and 1 base at J; junction bases unmatched: 4. Germline V CDR1 and CDR2: MDHEN, SYDVKM. This CDR3 is 14 amino acids long. Together with reference TRBV28 and TRBJ1-1, the CDR3 gives the full variable domain: DVKVTQSSRYLVKRTGEKVFLECVQDMDHENMFWYRQDPGLGLRLIYFSYDVKMKEKGDIPEGYSVSREKKERFSLILESASTNQTSMYLCASRPGGTNTEAFFGQGTRLTVV.

This rearrangement joins TRBV15 to TRBJ1-5; perhaps TRBD1 as D (5 bases). The CDR3 totals 14 residues. CDR1 is LNHNV and CDR2 is YYDKDF in the germline V gene (reference sequence). V shed 9 bases and J shed 8 bases, with 20 bases lying between them. CDR3 in amino acids: CATRDSHLIEPQHF. The CDR3 nucleotides read TGTGCCACTAGGGACTCGCACTTGATAGAGCCCCAGCATTTT.

The chain is built from TRBV5-3 and TRBJ2-7; D remains ambiguous. TRBV5-3 is known as an ORF, though its function is uncertain. This CDR3 region has 16 residues. The ends were cut back, 1 base at V and 3 bases at J, with 17 bases in the middle. The CDR3 reads CARSLSTGQKIYEQYF. CDR3 sequence (DNA): TGTGCCAGAAGCTTGAGCACTGGGCAGAAAATCTACGAGCAGTACTTC.

This clone was counted once. This chain uses TRBV7-9 with TRBJ2-6; TRBD1 aligns across 8 bases. Trimming removed 8 bases from V and 0 bases from J; junction bases left unmatched: 12. This CDR3 is built from 18 residues. Germline V gene data show CDR1 as SEHNR and CDR2 as FQNEAQ (reference sequence). The CDR3 region is CASPRDGQGLSGANVLTF. In nucleotides, the CDR3 is TGTGCCAGCCCGCGAGACGGACAGGGACTCTCTGGGGCCAACGTCCTGACTTTC.

The CDR3 loop is CASSQVPGHRSRGELFF. As DNA, the CDR3 is TGTGCCAGCAGCCAAGTTCCGGGACACAGATCTAGGGGGGAGCTGTTTTTT. The chain couples TRBV3-1 (or the pseudogene TRBV3-2) to TRBJ2-2; weak D call: TRBD1 (6 bases). Germline V CDR1 and CDR2: LGHDT, YNNKEL (reference sequence). This CDR3 has 17 residues. V was pared by 1 base and J by 8 bases, with 20 bases between.

J is TRBJ1-4 and V is TRBV6-5; weak D call: TRBD1 (5 bases). Trimming stripped 6 bases from V and 3 bases from J, with 11 bases between. The CDR3 totals 14 residues. Per the germline V gene, CDR1 is MNHEY and CDR2 is SVGAGI. The chain's CDR3 is CASSHRSANEKLFF. CDR3 DNA: TGTGCCAGCAGCCACAGGTCGGCTAATGAAAAACTGTTTTTT.

The rearrangement uses TRBV6-5 and TRBJ2-5; 7 bases fit TRBD2. This CDR3 spans 14 amino acids. J lost 1 base, V lost 3 bases, and 2 bases had no gene match. Germline-derived CDR1 and CDR2 are MNHEY and SVGAGI. CDR3 nucleotides: TGTGCCAGCAGTTATTCGGGGGGCCAAGAGACCCAGTACTTC. Amino acid sequence: CASSYSGGQETQYF.

The V call is TRBV12-5, the J call TRBJ1-1, with TRBD1 as a possible D gene (5 bases). V was pared by 4 bases and J by 8 bases, with 17 bases between. There are 14 residues in the CDR3. Germline V gene data show CDR1 as LGHNT and CDR2 as FRNRAP. The CDR3 nucleotides are TGTGCTAGTGGTTCGGGAGGGGTGCTTGCGGAAGCTTTCTTT. This codes for CASGSGGVLAEAFF.

This clone was observed once. The chain combines TRBV5-1 with TRBJ2-3; a weak D match, TRBD2 (6 bases). Per the germline V gene, CDR1 is SGHRS and CDR2 is YFSETQ. V dropped 4 bases and J dropped 1 base, with 13 bases sitting between them. The CDR3 totals 15 residues. CDR3 in amino acids: CASSLLATGTDTQYF. The CDR3 DNA reads TGCGCCAGCAGCCTGCTAGCGACAGGCACAGATACGCAGTATTTT.

The V and J genes are TRBV28 and TRBJ1-2; no clear D gene. The CDR3 is 12 amino acids. Germline CDR1 is MDHEN and CDR2 is SYDVKM. V gave up 3 bases and J gave up 5 bases, with 7 bases separating them. The CDR3, as DNA: TGTGCCAGCAGTTTCCTACGTTATGGCTACACCTTC. Protein product: CASSFLRYGYTF.

This clone occurred many times. Other DNA sequences of this sample code for an identical CDR3. V is TRBV3-1 (or the pseudogene TRBV3-2) and J is TRBJ1-5; D unresolved. The CDR3 consists of 13 residues. The V gene's germline CDR1 is LGHDT and CDR2 YNNKEL (reference sequence). With 6 bases removed from V and 4 bases from J, the gap between germline ends came to 10 bases. The CDR3 DNA sequence: TGTGCCAGCAGTCGGACGGGGAATCAGCCCCAGCATTTT. It specifies CASSRTGNQPQHF.

The chain couples TRBV7-2 to TRBJ2-2; D gene unclear. This CDR3 has 13 residues. Trimming took 5 bases from V and 6 from J, leaving 10 bases between them. Germline CDR1 and CDR2: SGHTA and FQGNSA. CDR3 amino acids: CASSQDAPGELFF. The DNA of the CDR3 is TGTGCCAGCAGCCAGGATGCACCCGGGGAGCTGTTTTTT.

The CDR3 DNA sequence: TGTGCCAGTAGTAGTGCTAGCGGGAGAAATGAGCAGTTCTTC. Protein sequence: CASSSASGRNEQFF. V gene TRBV19 combines with J gene TRBJ2-1; 10 nucleotides align to TRBD2. The V gene end was trimmed by 4 bases and the J gene end by 7 bases; junction bases not matched to a gene: 4. The CDR3 is 14 residues long. Germline V CDR1 and CDR2: LNHDA, SQIVND (reference sequence).